This TCR beta chain is from a study of T-cell reconstitution after alpha-beta-depleted transplantation in children. Findings of the study overall: Counts and diversity of T cells one year after transplant came mostly from newly produced T cells. Elevated TCRbeta diversity at day 60 was traced, in some patients, to surviving recipient T cells and thymic progenitors. Two months or so post-transplant, alpha-beta T cells reportedly derived from several hundred expanded graft clones.

A word on this clonotype: Its antigen remains unknown.

Unique molecular identifiers were incorporated during preparation of the TCRbeta library. TCRdb reprocessed the PCR reads with MiXCR, giving one entry per CDR3 protein. Of 450,000 to 600,000 distinct CDR3 sequences in the sample, 10% to 15% are singletons; the top ten hold roughly 2.3%. J lost 9 bases, V lost 4 bases, and 9 bases had no gene match. This CDR3 comprises 15 residues. Germline V gives CDR1 SGDLS, CDR2 YYNGEE. The J gene is TRBJ1-6, the V gene TRBV9; 8 bases align to TRBD1. The specimen was PBMCs, mostly from graft donor cells, collected 360 days after TCRalphabeta/CD19-depleted stem cell transplant. The receptor was isolated from a male patient younger than 18 who had a stem cell transplant for acute myeloid leukemia, so the T cells may come from the graft donor. The CDR3 bases are TGTGCCAGCAGCACGGAAGGACAGGGAGCTTCACCCCTCCACTTT. Translating it yields CASSTEGQGASPLHF.